What follows are 3 T cell receptor beta chains derived from one specimen sequenced in a study of siplizumab effects on memory and regulatory T cells. Libraries were prepared by immunoSEQ multiplex PCR; TCRdb keeps only in-frame clonotypes and omits some of them. The sample has approximately 8,600 clones; 60% to 80% are singletons. Sequenced sample: effector memory CD8+ T cells sorted from blood. Subset defined: unstimulated CD8+ effector memory T cells. The receptors were gathered from a human donor in good health.

The chain couples TRBV5-4 to TRBJ1-1; D not resolved. Germline V gives CDR1 SGHNT, CDR2 YYREEE (reference sequence). The V and J ends lost 1 base and 1 base respectively, with 2 bases between them. The CDR3 has 12 residues. The CDR3 sequence: CASSLTNTEAFF. The CDR3 DNA is TGTGCCAGCAGCTTGACGAACACTGAAGCTTTCTTT.

The rearrangement links TRBV7-8 to TRBJ2-7, with D hard to call. Germline CDR1 is SGHVS and CDR2 is FQNEAQ. The CDR3 is 15 amino acids. Trimming removed 1 base at V and 6 bases at J, with 16 bases between. In DNA form, the CDR3 reads TGTGCCAGCAGCTTAGGAGTCGCTAGAGCCCTCGAGCAGTACTTC. Translation gives CASSLGVARALEQYF. The full variable domain, completed using reference TRBV7-8 and TRBJ2-7, is GAGVSQSPRYKVAKRGQDVALRCDPISGHVSLFWYQQALGQGPEFLTYFQNEAQLDKSGLPSDRFFAERPEGSVSTLKIQRTQQEDSAVYLCASSLGVARALEQYFGPGTRLTVT.

This clone was found a few times. The chain employs TRBV7-9 and TRBJ2-5, with 12 positions matching TRBD2. CDR3 size: 17 residues. V shed 1 base and J 5 bases; nucleotides not matched to a gene: 8. The V gene's germline CDR1 is SEHNR and CDR2 FQNEAQ (reference sequence). CDR3 nucleotides: TGTGCCAGCAGCTTAGAGTCTAGCGGGGGGGCCAGGGAGACCCAGTACTTC. It codes for CASSLESSGGARETQYF.